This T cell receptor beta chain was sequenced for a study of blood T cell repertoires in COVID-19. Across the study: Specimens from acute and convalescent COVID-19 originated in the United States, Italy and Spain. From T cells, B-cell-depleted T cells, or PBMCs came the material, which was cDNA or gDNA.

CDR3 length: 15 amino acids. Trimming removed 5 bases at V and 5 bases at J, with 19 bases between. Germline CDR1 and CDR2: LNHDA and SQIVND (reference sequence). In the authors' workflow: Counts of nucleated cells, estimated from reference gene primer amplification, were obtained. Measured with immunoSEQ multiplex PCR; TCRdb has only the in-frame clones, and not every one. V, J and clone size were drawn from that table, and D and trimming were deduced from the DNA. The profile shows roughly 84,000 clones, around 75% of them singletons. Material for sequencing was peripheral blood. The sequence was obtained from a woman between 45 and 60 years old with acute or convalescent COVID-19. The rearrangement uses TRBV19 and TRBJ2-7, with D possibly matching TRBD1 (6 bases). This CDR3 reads CASSFDSGEFDEQYF. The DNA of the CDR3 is TGTGCCAGTAGTTTCGACTCAGGGGAATTTGACGAGCAGTACTTC.